This T cell receptor (beta chain) was identified during a study of siplizumab effects on memory and regulatory T cells (dated by TCRdb to the late 2010s). General notes on the study: The study examined how the anti-CD2 antibody siplizumab affects alloreactive T-cell subsets in allogeneic mixed lymphocyte reactions built from human PBMCs. The investigation overall reported the following: Whether proliferating Tregs from siplizumab cultures actually had suppressive function was not functionally confirmed. Among mappable alloreactive CD4+ clones, an average Treg-derived fraction of approximately 73% was observed with siplizumab, compared with roughly 25% in control reactions. Roughly 80-95% of proliferating CD4+ or CD8+ clones could not be assigned a naive or memory phenotype. Because sequences below about 10^-5 frequency were poorly captured, only a minor fraction of alloreactive clones could be mapped to unstimulated subsets. Siplizumab significantly lowered the cumulative frequency of alloreactive sequences that could be traced to unstimulated CD4+ memory T cells. Unstimulated naive T cells appeared more diverse than memory T cells, and naive cells seemed to contribute substantially to the alloresponse.

Library preparation employed the immunoSEQ multiplex PCR assay. Around 10^5 TCR templates per sample were assayed by the deep sequencing platform. Genomic DNA extracted from sorted T cells was the material used for TCRbeta CDR3 sequencing. As for how the authors treated the data: The R programming language was used for the clonal analysis of the TCRbeta CDR3 data. Alloreactive CD4+ and CD8+ clones were defined by comparing unstimulated samples with post-reaction CFSE-low samples. Alloreactive CD4+ clones were assigned to regulatory or non-regulatory origin by matching sequences to sorted unstimulated Treg and non-Treg repertoires. Held by TCRdb, this immuneACCESS table contains in-frame sequences only and omits some clones. Under half of the omission traces to an unresolved V gene where checked; the cause of the rest is unknown. The D gene and trimming were derived from the DNA, and the V and J assignments and clone size from that table. The sample includes tens of thousands of clones, with approximately 96% observed a single time. Around 0.029% of the sample belongs to the ten largest clones.

Based on the germline V gene, the CDR1 and CDR2 sequences are LGHNA and YNFKEQ. CDR3 length: 16 amino acids, cysteine to phenylalanine. Only CDR3 DNA remains: 48 bases, in frame from the first base. Clipping removes 0 bases from V and 6 bases from J, with 10 as the unmatched junction base count. In the case of this clone: Its antigen specificity is not known. No per-base quality is available; no much larger clone lies one base away.

In three donor pairs, further sequencing was done on unstimulated CD8+ naive, CD4+ memory, CD8+ TEMRA, CD4+ naive and CD8+ effector memory subsets. Sorted unstimulated T cells, along with proliferating T cells recovered from mixed lymphocyte reactions, underwent TCRbeta CDR3 sequencing. Fresh whole blood from more than 9 HLA-typed healthy donors served as the source for isolating PBMCs. The V and J genes are TRBV4-2 and TRBJ2-7, with 8 central nucleotides matching TRBD2. This clonotype was sampled from a human donor in good health. Sequenced: naive CD4+ T cells sorted from blood. According to the study, the label for this sample's cell subset or site signals: unstimulated naive T cells. Read as DNA, the sequence is TGTGCCAGCAGCCAAGATGTAGCGGGGACCTCTCGCGAGCAGTACTTC. It specifies CASSQDVAGTSREQYF.